This T cell receptor beta chain was identified in a study of OX40 agonist ivuxolimab in advanced cancers. About the full investigation: Ivuxolimab was a fully human IgG2 agonistic monoclonal antibody targeting the costimulatory receptor OX40 (CD134). Intravenous ivuxolimab was administered to patients every 2 weeks at six dose levels: 0.01, 0.1, 0.3, 1.5, 3 and 10 mg/kg. Of the approximately 54 dose-escalation patients, hepatocellular carcinoma was present in 19, melanoma in roughly 15, renal cell carcinoma in 9 and head and neck cancer in 9. In the dose-escalation cohort, 82.7% of patients were male, and the mean age was roughly 60 years, with a range of 23 to 79. Patients were allowed to have had prior anti-PD-1, anti-PD-L1 or anti-CTLA-4 therapy, and roughly two fifths of the dose-escalation patients had been treated with checkpoint inhibitors. Partial responses occurred in three dose-escalation patients: two with cutaneous melanoma and one with hepatocellular carcinoma. The purpose of peripheral TCRbeta sequencing was to test whether ivuxolimab changed TCR sequence diversity and led to clonal T-cell expansion. The paper covers the monotherapy dose-escalation part of the phase I ivuxolimab trial, which included N of about 56 patients.

Overall results and qualifications from the work: Clonal expansion of both CD4+ and CD8+ blood T cells was observed from baseline to week 6 at doses 0.1 to 3.0 mg/kg. After ivuxolimab, expanded clones were on average more numerous among CD8+ T cells than among CD4+ T cells. Which antigens the clonally expanded peripheral T cells were specific for was not determined. In the 0.1-3.0 mg/kg groups, partial responders were among the patients with the lowest normalized peripheral clonal expansion, particularly in CD8+ T cells. Low levels of normalized T-cell clonal expansion were also shown by some nonresponding patients.

Patients with autoimmune disease history or receiving systemic immunosuppression were excluded from the trial. In every dose cohort, peripheral blood was drawn for TCR sequencing at baseline, cycle 4 day 1, and cycle 7 day 1. Samples were obtained from an open-label, multicenter, first-in-human phase I dose-escalation trial of ivuxolimab. The trial enrolled adults with locally advanced or metastatic head and neck squamous cell, hepatocellular, melanoma or renal cell carcinoma. Before TCR sequencing, CD4+ and CD8+ T cells were separately sorted from peripheral blood. Points on this clone: Its antigen remains undetermined. The record has no base qualities; no much larger clone is one base away.

The germline V gene provides CDR1 SGHVS and CDR2 FQNEAQ. V is cut back by 3 bases and J by 3 bases, with 13 bases in the junction unmatched. From its cysteine to its phenylalanine, the CDR3 spans 18 amino acids. The sequence is cut down to CDR3 DNA, 54 bases in frame from base 1. Genomic DNA was extracted from sorted cells for sequencing of the TCRbeta CDR3 region. TCRbeta CDR3 regions were sequenced using the immunoSEQ Assay. TCRdb mirrors the immuneACCESS table, restricted to in-frame sequences. Some clones are absent from its copies; in checked studies, under half trace to an unresolved V gene, and the reason for the others is unknown. A total of 50,000 to 80,000 clones appear in this sample, under 95% of them only once. Of the sample, approximately 5.2% is held by the ten largest clones.

This chain joins TRBV7-8 to TRBJ2-3; the central 9 bases match TRBD2. The sequences come from CD4+ or CD8+ T cells sorted from blood, collected in a trial of the OX40 agonist ivuxolimab. The sequence was collected from an adult with an advanced solid tumor such as melanoma, head and neck, liver or kidney cancer. The CDR3 has the sequence CASSFRDGGGGTTDTQYF. Read as DNA, the sequence is TGTGCCAGCAGCTTTAGGGATGGCGGGGGGGGAACTACAGATACGCAGTATTTT.